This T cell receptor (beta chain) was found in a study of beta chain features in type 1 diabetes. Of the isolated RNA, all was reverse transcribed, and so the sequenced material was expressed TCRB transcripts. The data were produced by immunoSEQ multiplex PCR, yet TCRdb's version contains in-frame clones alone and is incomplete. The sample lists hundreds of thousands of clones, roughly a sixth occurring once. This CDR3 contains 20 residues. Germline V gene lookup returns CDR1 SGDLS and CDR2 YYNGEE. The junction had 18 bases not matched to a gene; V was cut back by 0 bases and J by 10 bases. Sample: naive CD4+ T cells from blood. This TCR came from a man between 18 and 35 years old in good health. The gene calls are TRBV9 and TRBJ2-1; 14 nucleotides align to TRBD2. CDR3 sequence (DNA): TGTGCCAGCAGCGTAGGGGAGGGTGCCCAGCCGGGACTAGCGGGAGCCGAGCAGTTCTTC. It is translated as CASSVGEGAQPGLAGAEQFF.